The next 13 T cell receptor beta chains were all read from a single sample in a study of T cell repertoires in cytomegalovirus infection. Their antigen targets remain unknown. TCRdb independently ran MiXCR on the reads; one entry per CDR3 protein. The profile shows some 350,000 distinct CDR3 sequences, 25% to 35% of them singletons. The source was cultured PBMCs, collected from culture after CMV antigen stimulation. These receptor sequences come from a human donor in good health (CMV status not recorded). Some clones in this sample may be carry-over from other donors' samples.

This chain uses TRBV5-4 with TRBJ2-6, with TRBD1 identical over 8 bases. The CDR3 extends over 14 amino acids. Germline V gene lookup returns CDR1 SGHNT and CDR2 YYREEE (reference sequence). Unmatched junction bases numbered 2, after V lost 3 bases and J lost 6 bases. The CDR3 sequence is CASSWDRQANVLTF. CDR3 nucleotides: TGTGCCAGCAGCTGGGACAGGCAGGCCAACGTCCTGACTTTC. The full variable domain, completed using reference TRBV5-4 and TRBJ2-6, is ETGVTQSPTHLIKTRGQQVTLRCSSQSGHNTVSWYQQALGQGPQFIFQYYREEENGRGNFPPRFSGLQFPNYSSELNVNALELDDSALYLCASSWDRQANVLTFGAGSRLTVL.

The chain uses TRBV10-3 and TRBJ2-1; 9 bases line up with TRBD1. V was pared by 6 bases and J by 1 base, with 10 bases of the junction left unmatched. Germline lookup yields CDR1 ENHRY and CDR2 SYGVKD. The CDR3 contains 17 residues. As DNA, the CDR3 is TGTGCCATCAGAGGGGGGACAGGGAATAGTTCCTACAATGAGCAGTTCTTC. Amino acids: CAIRGGTGNSSYNEQFF.

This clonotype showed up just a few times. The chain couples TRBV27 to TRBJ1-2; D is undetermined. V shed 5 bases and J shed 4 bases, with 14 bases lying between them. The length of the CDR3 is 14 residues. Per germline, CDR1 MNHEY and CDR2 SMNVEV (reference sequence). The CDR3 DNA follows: TGTGCCAGCAGTCCTAGGGCACGCGGCTATGGCTACACCTTC. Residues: CASSPRARGYGYTF.

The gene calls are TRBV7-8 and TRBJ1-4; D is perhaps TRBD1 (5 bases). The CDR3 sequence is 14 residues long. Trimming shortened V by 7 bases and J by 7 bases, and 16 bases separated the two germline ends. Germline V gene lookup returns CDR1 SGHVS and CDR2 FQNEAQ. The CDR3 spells CASTLGVRSEKLFF. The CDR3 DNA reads TGTGCCAGCACCTTGGGGGTTAGGAGTGAAAAACTGTTTTTT.

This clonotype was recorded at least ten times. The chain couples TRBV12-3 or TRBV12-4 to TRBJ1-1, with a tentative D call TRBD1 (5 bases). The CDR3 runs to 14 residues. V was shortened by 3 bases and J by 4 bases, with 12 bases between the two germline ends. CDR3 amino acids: CASSFAFDSTEAFF. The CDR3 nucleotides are TGTGCCAGCAGTTTTGCGTTTGACAGCACTGAAGCTTTCTTT.

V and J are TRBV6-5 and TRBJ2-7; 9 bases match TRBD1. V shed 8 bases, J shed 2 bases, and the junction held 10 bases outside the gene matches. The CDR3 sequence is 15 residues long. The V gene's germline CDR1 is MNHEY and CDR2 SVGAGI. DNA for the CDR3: TGTGCCAGCGCCCCCGACTGGGACAGGGCCTACGAGCAGTACTTC. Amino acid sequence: CASAPDWDRAYEQYF.

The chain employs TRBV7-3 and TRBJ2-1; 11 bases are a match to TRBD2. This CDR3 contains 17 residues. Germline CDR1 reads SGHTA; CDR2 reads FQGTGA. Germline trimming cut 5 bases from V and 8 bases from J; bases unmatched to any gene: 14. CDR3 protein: CASSPGTSGFSSDEQFF. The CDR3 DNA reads TGTGCCAGCAGCCCCGGGACTAGCGGCTTTAGTAGCGATGAGCAGTTCTTC.

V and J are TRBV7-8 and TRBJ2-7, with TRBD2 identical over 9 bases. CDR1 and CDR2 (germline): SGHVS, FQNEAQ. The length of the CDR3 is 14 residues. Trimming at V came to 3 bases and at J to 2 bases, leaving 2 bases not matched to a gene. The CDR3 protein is CASSFLAGAYEQYF. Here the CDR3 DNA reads TGTGCCAGCAGCTTCTTAGCGGGGGCCTACGAGCAGTACTTC.

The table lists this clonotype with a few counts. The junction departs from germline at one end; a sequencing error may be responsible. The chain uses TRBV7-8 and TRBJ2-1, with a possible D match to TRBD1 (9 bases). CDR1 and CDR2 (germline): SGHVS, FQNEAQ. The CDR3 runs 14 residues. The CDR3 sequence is CASSPPDRGLGKIF. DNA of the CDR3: TGTGCCAGCAGCCCTCCGGACAGGGGACTAGGGAAAATCTTC.

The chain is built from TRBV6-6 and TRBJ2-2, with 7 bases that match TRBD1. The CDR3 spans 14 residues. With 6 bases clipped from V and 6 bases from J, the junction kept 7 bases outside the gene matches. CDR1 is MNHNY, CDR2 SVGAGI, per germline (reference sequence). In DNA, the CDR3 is TGTGCCAGCAGCAGAACAGGGGAATCCGGGGAGCTGTTTTTT. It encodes CASSRTGESGELFF.

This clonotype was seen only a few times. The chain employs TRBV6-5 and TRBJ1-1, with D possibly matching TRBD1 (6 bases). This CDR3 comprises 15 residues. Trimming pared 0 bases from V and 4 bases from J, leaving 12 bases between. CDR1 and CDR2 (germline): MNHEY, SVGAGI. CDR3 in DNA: TGTGCCAGCAGTTACTCGCGCCAGGGGCCCACTGAAGCTTTCTTT. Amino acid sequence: CASSYSRQGPTEAFF.

The CDR3 loop is CASGARDNEQFF. CDR3 coding DNA: TGTGCCAGCGGGGCAAGGGACAATGAGCAGTTCTTC. The chain carries TRBV12-3 or TRBV12-4 and TRBJ2-1; maybe TRBD1 (5 bases). Deletions cut 8 bases from V and 5 bases from J, with 10 bases between. This CDR3 comprises 12 residues.

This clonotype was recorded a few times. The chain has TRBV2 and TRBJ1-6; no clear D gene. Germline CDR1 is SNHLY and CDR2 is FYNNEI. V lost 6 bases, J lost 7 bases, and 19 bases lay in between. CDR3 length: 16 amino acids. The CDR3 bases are TGTGCCAGCAGAGATTCGGGAGGGAACTGGAATTCACCCCTCCACTTT. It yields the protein CASRDSGGNWNSPLHF.